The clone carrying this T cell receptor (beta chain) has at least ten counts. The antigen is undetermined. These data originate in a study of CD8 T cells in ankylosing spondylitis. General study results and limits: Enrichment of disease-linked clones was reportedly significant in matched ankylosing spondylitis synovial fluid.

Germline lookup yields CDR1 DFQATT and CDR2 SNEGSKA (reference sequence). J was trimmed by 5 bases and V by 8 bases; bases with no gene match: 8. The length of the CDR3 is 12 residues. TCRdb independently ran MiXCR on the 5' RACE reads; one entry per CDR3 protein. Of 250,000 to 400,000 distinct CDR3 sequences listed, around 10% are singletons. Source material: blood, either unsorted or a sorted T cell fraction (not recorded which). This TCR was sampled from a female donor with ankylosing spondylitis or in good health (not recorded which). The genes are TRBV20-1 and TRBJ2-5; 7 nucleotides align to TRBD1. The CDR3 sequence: CSHKGGLETQYF. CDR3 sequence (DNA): TGCAGTCACAAAGGGGGCTTGGAGACCCAGTACTTC.